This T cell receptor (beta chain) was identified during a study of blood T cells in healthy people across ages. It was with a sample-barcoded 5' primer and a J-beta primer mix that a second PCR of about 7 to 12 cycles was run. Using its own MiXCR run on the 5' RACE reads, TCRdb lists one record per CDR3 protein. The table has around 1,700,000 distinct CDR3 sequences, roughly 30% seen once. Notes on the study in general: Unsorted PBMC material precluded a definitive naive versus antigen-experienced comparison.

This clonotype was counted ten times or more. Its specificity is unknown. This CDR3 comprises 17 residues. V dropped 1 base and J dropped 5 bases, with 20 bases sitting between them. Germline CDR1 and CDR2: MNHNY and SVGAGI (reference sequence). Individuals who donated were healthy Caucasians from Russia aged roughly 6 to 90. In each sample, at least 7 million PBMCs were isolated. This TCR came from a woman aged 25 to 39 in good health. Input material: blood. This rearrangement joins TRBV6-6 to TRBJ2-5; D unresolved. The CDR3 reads CASSYLGLTSPQETQYF. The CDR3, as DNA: TGTGCCAGCAGTTACTTGGGCCTGACTTCCCCCCAGGAGACCCAGTACTTC.